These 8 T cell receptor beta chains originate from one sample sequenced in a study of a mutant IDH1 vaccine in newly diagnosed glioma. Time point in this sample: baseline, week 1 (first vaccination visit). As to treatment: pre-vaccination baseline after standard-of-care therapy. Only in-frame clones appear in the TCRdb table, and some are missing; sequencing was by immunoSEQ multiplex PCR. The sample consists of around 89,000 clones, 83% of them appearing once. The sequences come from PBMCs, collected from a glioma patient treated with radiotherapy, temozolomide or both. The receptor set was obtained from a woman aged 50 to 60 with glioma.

CDR3 sequence reads: CASRFQGLRYTF. CDR3 nucleotides: TGTGCCAGCAGATTCCAGGGGTTGCGTTACACCTTC. The chain couples TRBV6-5 to TRBJ1-2; D might be TRBD1 (6 bases). Germline V gives CDR1 MNHEY, CDR2 SVGAGI. The CDR3 runs 12 residues. Trimming pared 6 bases from V and 11 bases from J, leaving 16 bases between.

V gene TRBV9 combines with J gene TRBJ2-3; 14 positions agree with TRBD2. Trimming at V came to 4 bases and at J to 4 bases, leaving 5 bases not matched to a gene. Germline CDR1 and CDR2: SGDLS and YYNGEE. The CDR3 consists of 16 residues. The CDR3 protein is CASSNPTSGGADTQYF. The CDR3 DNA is TGTGCCAGCAGCAATCCGACTAGCGGGGGGGCAGATACGCAGTATTTT.

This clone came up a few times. CDR3 protein: CASTVTGDSYNEQFF. The CDR3 nucleotides are TGTGCCAGCACCGTGACAGGGGACTCCTACAATGAGCAGTTCTTC. This chain links TRBV4-2 with TRBJ2-1; 8 nucleotides agree with TRBD1. The J segment lost 0 bases and the V segment lost 7 bases, leaving 5 bases of the junction unmatched. Germline-derived CDR1 and CDR2 are LGHNA and YNFKEQ. The length of the CDR3 is 15 residues.

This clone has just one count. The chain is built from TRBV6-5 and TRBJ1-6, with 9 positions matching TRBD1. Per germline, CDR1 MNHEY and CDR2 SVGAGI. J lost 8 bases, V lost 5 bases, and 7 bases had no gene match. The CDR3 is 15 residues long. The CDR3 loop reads CASSPQQGAYSPLHF. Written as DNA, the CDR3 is TGTGCCAGCAGTCCACAACAGGGGGCTTATTCACCCCTCCACTTT.

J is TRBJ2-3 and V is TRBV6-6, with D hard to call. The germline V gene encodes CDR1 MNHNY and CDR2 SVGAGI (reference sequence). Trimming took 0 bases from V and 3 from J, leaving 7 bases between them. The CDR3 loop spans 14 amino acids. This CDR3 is CASSYSTVTDTQYF. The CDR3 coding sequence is TGTGCCAGCAGTTACTCGACTGTGACAGATACGCAGTATTTT.

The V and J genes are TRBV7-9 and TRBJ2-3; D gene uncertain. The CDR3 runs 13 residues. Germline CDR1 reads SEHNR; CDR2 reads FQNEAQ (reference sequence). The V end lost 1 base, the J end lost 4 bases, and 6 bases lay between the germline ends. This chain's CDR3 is CASSLGSSDTQYF. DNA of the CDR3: TGTGCCAGCAGCTTAGGGTCTTCAGATACGCAGTATTTT. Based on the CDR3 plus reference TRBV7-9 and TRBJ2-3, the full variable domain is DTGVSQNPRHKITKRGQNVTFRCDPISEHNRLYWYRQTLGQGPEFLTYFQNEAQLEKSRLLSDRFSAERPKGSFSTLEIQRTEQGDSAMYLCASSLGSSDTQYFGPGTRLTVL.

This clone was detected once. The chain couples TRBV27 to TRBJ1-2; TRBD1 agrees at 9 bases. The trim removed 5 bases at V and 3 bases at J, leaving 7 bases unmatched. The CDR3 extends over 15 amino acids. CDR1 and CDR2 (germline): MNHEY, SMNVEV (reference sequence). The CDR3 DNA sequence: TGTGCCAGCAGTCCTGGGACAGGGCATTACTATGGCTACACCTTC. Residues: CASSPGTGHYYGYTF.

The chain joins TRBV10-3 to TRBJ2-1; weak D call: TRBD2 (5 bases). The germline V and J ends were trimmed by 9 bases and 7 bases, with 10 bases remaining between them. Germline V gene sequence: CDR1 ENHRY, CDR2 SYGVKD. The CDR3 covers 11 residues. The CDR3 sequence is CAMSTGNEQFF. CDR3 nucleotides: TGTGCCATGTCTACGGGGAATGAGCAGTTCTTC.